One sample yielded the 20 T cell receptor beta chains listed below, sequenced in a study of T cells in Graves' hyperthyroidism and ophthalmopathy. RNA transcripts yielded amplified TCR beta CDR3 regions. RT-PCR in the first round (using the HTBI primer set) targeted the TCR CDR3. TCRdb fed the multiplex PCR reads into MiXCR, producing one record per CDR3 protein. Of around 560,000 distinct CDR3 sequences listed, around 15% were seen once; the top ten hold around a sixth. The specimen sequenced was blood. These receptors were collected from a woman between 18 and 30 years old with Graves' hyperthyroidism.

This clonotype was observed many times. The chain carries TRBV7-8 and TRBJ2-3; 14 positions match TRBD2. This CDR3 comprises 18 residues. The junction had 7 bases not matched to a gene; V was cut back by 5 bases and J by 0 bases. CDR1 is SGHVS and CDR2 is FQNEAQ in the germline V gene. CDR3 region: CASSLRLAGGQSTDTQYF. The CDR3 DNA follows: TGTGCCAGCAGCCTCAGACTAGCGGGGGGGCAAAGCACAGATACGCAGTATTTT.

In its sample, this clonotype was seen many times. The CDR3 reads CSARDFKGQTYFDEQFF. The CDR3, as DNA: TGCAGTGCTAGAGACTTCAAGGGACAGACCTACTTCGATGAGCAGTTCTTC. The chain is built from TRBV20-1 and TRBJ2-1, with 7 bases lining up with TRBD1. CDR1 and CDR2 (germline): DFQATT, SNEGSKA (reference sequence). The CDR3 has 17 residues. V was clipped by 0 bases and J by 8 bases; unmatched bases: 16.

The V gene is TRBV12-3 or TRBV12-4, the J gene TRBJ2-7; D is undetermined. This CDR3 region has 12 residues. V lost 1 base and J 9 bases, leaving 10 bases between the germline ends. CDR3 nucleotides: TGTGCCAGCAGTTTAGTGGCCGCGGTGCAGTACTTC. It specifies CASSLVAAVQYF.

The chain uses TRBV5-1 and TRBJ1-1; no clear D gene. CDR1 and CDR2 (germline): SGHRS, YFSETQ. Trimming took off 3 bases at V and 5 bases at J, with 17 bases between the two ends. CDR3 length: 15 residues. The CDR3 spells CASSSVGGLRTEAFF. The CDR3 DNA sequence: TGCGCCAGCAGCTCGGTCGGAGGGTTGAGGACTGAAGCTTTCTTT.

At least ten counts were recorded for this clonotype. The J gene is TRBJ2-7, the V gene TRBV12-3 or TRBV12-4; 8 nucleotides align to TRBD1. The CDR3 contains 16 residues. Losses at the gene ends were 4 bases for V and 3 bases for J; bases not matched to a gene: 11. DNA for the CDR3: TGTGCCAGCAGTTCCATACAGGGGGAGAGAAACTACGAGCAGTACTTC. Amino acids: CASSSIQGERNYEQYF.

This clonotype was counted at least ten times. The chain employs TRBV6-1 and TRBJ2-7, with 11 bases identical to TRBD2. J gave up 7 bases and V 7 bases, and 9 bases lay outside the gene matches. This CDR3 contains 14 residues. Looked up from germline, CDR1 is MNHNS and CDR2 is SASEGT. CDR3 DNA sequence: TGTGCCAGCAATTCACTAGCGGGAGAGGGTGAGCAGTACTTC. This codes for CASNSLAGEGEQYF.

This clonotype was seen a handful of times. V and J are TRBV7-9 and TRBJ2-1; TRBD2 matches 8 bases. Germline V gene data show CDR1 as SEHNR and CDR2 as FQNEAQ (reference sequence). This CDR3 region has 16 residues. Unmatched junction bases numbered 13, after V lost 5 bases and J lost 7 bases. The CDR3 is CASSLVAGFGVNEQFF. DNA of the CDR3: TGTGCCAGCAGCCTCGTAGCGGGATTTGGCGTAAATGAGCAGTTCTTC.

The V call is TRBV12-3 or TRBV12-4, the J call TRBJ2-5; tentatively, D is TRBD1 or TRBD2 (5 bases each). V was clipped by 6 bases and J by 4 bases, with 15 bases between them. This CDR3 contains 14 residues. The CDR3 loop reads CASSHKGTGETQYF. The CDR3 region has the DNA TGTGCCAGCAGCCACAAGGGGACGGGAGAGACCCAGTACTTC.

Worth noting for this clonotype: A read error may explain this, as a much larger clone is one base away. J is TRBJ2-1 and V is TRBV7-3; D is undetermined. V lost 8 bases to trimming and J lost 1 base, with 9 bases between them. The CDR3 runs 13 residues. Germline assignment: CDR1 SGHTA and CDR2 FQGTGA. This CDR3 is CASRNGSYNEQFF. As DNA, the CDR3 is TGTGCCAGCCGAAACGGTTCCTACAATGAGCAGTTCTTC.

This clonotype was recorded at least ten times. In DNA form, the CDR3 reads TGCAGTGCCAACCTACGACGGCCATATAGCAATCAGCCCCAGCATTTT. This codes for CSANLRRPYSNQPQHF. The genes are TRBV20-1 and TRBJ1-5; D unclear. V shed 6 bases and J shed 0 bases, with 18 bases lying between them. Germline values: CDR1 DFQATT, CDR2 SNEGSKA (reference sequence). The CDR3 has 16 amino acids.

In this sample, this clonotype turned up a few times. The chain recombines TRBV5-1 with TRBJ1-1; no firm D call. Germline V gene sequence: CDR1 SGHRS, CDR2 YFSETQ. This CDR3 is 14 amino acids long. Trimming took 2 bases from V and 1 from J, leaving 9 bases between them. The CDR3 DNA reads as TGCGCCAGCAGCTTACAGACTTCGAACACTGAAGCTTTCTTT. Protein product: CASSLQTSNTEAFF.

This clonotype was picked up many times. The CDR3 loop reads CAWSPDHEKLFF. The CDR3 DNA sequence: TGTGCCTGGAGTCCAGACCACGAAAAACTGTTTTTT. This chain links TRBV30 with TRBJ1-4; unclear D gene. CDR3 length equals 12 residues. Trimming shortened V by 2 bases and J by 8 bases, and 9 bases separated the two germline ends. Germline assignment: CDR1 GTSNPN and CDR2 SVGIG (reference sequence).

Worth noting for this clonotype: A single base separates this from a much larger clone, so it may be a read error. The chain recombines TRBV2 with TRBJ2-7; the D gene is possibly TRBD1 (5 bases). The germline V and J ends were trimmed by 2 bases and 5 bases, with 16 bases remaining between them. The CDR3 is made up of 15 amino acids. Germline V gene lookup returns CDR1 SNHLY and CDR2 FYNNEI. CDR3 sequence (DNA): TGTGCCAGCAGTGAACAGGGTCGTGTAGACCACGAGCAGTACTTC. Residues: CASSEQGRVDHEQYF.

This clonotype was counted ten times or more. The J gene is TRBJ1-5, the V gene TRBV12-3 or TRBV12-4; D is ambiguous. Trimming took off 5 bases at V and 4 bases at J, with 15 bases between the two ends. CDR3 length: 15 residues. This CDR3 is CASSPSALPNQPQHF. CDR3 bases: TGTGCCAGCAGTCCTTCGGCCCTGCCAAATCAGCCCCAGCATTTT.

The rearrangement links TRBV20-1 to TRBJ2-1; possibly TRBD2 for D (5 bases). The CDR3 contains 14 residues. Germline-derived CDR1 and CDR2 are DFQATT and SNEGSKA (reference sequence). V gave up 0 bases and J gave up 0 bases, with 6 bases separating them. The CDR3 spells CSAREGVSYNEQFF. CDR3 nucleotides: TGCAGTGCTAGAGAGGGAGTCTCCTACAATGAGCAGTTCTTC.

This clonotype was counted a few times. This chain links TRBV5-1 with TRBJ2-2; 8 bases map to TRBD1. This CDR3 is 16 amino acids long. The germline CDR1 and CDR2 sequences are SGHRS and YFSETQ. The V segment lost 7 bases and the J segment 3 bases; nucleotides outside the gene matches: 11. The CDR3 loop is CASGPTGVRDTGELFF. The DNA of the CDR3 is TGCGCCAGCGGCCCGACAGGGGTCCGTGACACCGGGGAGCTGTTTTTT.

This clonotype was seen ten or more times. The genes are TRBV11-2 and TRBJ1-1; 7 bases match TRBD1. CDR3 length: 13 amino acids. Trimming removed 6 bases from V and 4 bases from J; junction bases left unmatched: 5. From germline, CDR1 is SGHAT and CDR2 FQNNGV. The CDR3 DNA is TGTGCCAGCAGTAACAGGGGCGGCACTGAAGCTTTCTTT. This gives the protein CASSNRGGTEAFF.

Points on this clonotype: One junction end does not reproduce the germline sequence, and a read error may be involved. The chain couples TRBV11-3 to TRBJ2-1; 11 bases are a match to TRBD2. Germline V gene data show CDR1 as SGHNT and CDR2 as YENEEA. The length of the CDR3 is 18 residues. CDR3 in amino acids: CASSQDGVAGGPGNEQFF. CDR3 sequence (DNA): TGCGCCAGCAGCCAAGATGGGGTAGCGGGGGGGCCAGGAAATGAGCAGTTCTTC. Full variable domain (remainder filled in from reference TRBV11-3 and TRBJ2-1): EAGVVQSPRYKIIEKKQPVAFWCNPISGHNTLYWYLQNLGQGPELLIRYENEEAVDDSQLPKDRFSAERLKGVDSTLKIQPAELGDSAVYLCASSQDGVAGGPGNEQFFGPGTRLTVL.

This clonotype was counted only a few times. The rearrangement links TRBV14 to TRBJ1-4; tentative D call: TRBD1 (5 bases). V was trimmed by 2 bases and J by 11 bases, leaving 18 bases between them. The germline V gene encodes CDR1 SGHDN and CDR2 FVKESK. The CDR3 runs 15 residues. The CDR3 sequence: CASSQYLWGEGKLFF. CDR3 nucleotide sequence: TGTGCCAGCAGCCAATATCTCTGGGGAGAGGGGAAACTGTTTTTT.

A note on this clonotype: Given the absence of the conserved phenylalanine or tryptophan at the CDR3 end, a read error is likely. The rearrangement uses TRBV12-3 or TRBV12-4 and TRBJ2-5; D is undetermined. The CDR3 sequence is 13 residues long. V was shortened by 1 base and J by 3 bases, with 6 bases between the two germline ends. The CDR3 is CASSLDREETQYL. CDR3 in DNA: TGTGCCAGCAGTTTAGATCGGGAAGAGACCCAGTACCTC.